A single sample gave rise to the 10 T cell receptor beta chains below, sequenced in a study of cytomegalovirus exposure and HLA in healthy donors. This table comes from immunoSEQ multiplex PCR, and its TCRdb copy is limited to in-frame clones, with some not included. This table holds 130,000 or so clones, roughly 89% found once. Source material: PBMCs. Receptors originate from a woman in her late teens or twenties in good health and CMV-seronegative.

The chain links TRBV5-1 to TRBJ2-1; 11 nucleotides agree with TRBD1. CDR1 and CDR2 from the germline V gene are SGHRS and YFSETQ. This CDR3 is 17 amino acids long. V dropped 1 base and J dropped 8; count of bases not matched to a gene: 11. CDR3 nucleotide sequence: TGCGCCAGCAGCTTGTACCCGGACAGGGGGCGTGGGGATGAGCAGTTCTTC. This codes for CASSLYPDRGRGDEQFF.

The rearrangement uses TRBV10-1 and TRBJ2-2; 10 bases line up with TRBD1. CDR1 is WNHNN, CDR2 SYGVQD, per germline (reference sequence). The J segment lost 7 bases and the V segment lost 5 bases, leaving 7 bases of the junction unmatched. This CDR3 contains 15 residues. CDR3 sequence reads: CASSPGTGEVGELFF. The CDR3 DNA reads TGCGCCAGCAGTCCCGGGACAGGGGAGGTCGGGGAGCTGTTTTTT.

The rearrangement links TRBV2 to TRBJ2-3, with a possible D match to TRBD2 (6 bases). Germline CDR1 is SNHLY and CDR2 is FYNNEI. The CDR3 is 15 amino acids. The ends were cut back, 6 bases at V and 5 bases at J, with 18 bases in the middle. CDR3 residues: CASSPGGAAKDTQYF. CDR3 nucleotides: TGTGCCAGCAGCCCCGGCGGGGCGGCGAAAGATACGCAGTATTTT.

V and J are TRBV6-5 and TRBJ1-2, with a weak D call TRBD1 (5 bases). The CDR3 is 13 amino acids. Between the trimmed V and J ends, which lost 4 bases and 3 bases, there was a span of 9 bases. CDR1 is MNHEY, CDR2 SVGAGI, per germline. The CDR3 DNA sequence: TGTGCCAGCAGTTCCGGAGGGGACTATGGCTACACCTTC. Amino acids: CASSSGGDYGYTF.

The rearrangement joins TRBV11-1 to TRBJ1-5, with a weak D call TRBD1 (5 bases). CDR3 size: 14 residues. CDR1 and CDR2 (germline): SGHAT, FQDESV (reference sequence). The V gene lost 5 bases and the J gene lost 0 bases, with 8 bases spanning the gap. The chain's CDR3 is CASSPDSSNQPQHF. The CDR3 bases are TGTGCCAGCAGCCCCGACAGTAGCAATCAGCCCCAGCATTTT.

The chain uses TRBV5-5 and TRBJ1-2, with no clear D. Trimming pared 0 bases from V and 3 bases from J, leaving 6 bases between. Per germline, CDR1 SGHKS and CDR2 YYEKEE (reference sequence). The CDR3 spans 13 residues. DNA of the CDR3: TGTGCCAGCAGCTTGGCGTCAGACTATGGCTACACCTTC. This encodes CASSLASDYGYTF.

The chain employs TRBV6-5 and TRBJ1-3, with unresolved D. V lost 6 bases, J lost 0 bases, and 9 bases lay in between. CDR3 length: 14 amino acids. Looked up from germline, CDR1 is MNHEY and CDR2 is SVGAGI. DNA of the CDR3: TGTGCCAGCAGCCCGGAGTACTCTGGAAACACCATATATTTT. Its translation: CASSPEYSGNTIYF.

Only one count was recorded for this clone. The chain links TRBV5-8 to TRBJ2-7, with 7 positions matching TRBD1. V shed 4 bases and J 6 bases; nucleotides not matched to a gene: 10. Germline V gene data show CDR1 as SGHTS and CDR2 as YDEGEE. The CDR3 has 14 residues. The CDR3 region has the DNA TGTGCCAGCAGCCGCGACAGGGCCGGCATCGAGCAGTACTTC. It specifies CASSRDRAGIEQYF.

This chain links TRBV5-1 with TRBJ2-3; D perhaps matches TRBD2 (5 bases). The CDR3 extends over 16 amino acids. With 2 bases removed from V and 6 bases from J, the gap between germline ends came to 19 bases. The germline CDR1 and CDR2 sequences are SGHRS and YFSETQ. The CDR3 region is CASSLRTPLGGDTQYF. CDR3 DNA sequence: TGCGCCAGCAGCTTACGGACTCCCTTAGGTGGGGATACGCAGTATTTT.

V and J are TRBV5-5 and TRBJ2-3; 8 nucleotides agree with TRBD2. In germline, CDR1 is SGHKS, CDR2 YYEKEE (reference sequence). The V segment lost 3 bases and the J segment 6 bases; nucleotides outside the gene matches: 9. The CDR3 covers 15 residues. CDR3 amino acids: CASSSLSGGADTQYF. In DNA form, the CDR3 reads TGTGCCAGCAGCTCCTTATCCGGGGGGGCCGATACGCAGTATTTT.